At least ten counts were recorded for the clone carrying this T cell receptor beta chain. Its target is unknown. The CDR3 has 14 residues. Looked up from germline, CDR1 is MNHEY and CDR2 is SVGAGI. The V end was cut by 5 bases, the J end by 0 bases, with 8 bases between. The data belong to a study of identical twins. Study-level points and caveats: When twins shared out-of-frame alpha sequences, those sequences had excess low generation probability. In monozygotic twins, models underestimated the sharing of out-of-frame TCR alpha.

Template switching created a universal primer site, and the cDNA included unique molecular identifiers. TCRdb processed the 5' RACE reads anew with MiXCR; each CDR3 protein has one entry. Among hundreds of thousands of distinct CDR3 sequences listed, 8% to 9% were seen once. These data were also filed under a second study, of yellow fever vaccine responses in identical twins. As reported in that work: As reported, the vaccine T cell response of twins seemed partly convergent and partly personalized.

The V call is TRBV6-5, the J call TRBJ1-5; D is perhaps TRBD1 (6 bases). Sequenced material: memory (CD45RO+) T cells sorted from blood. The origin of this receptor is a woman under 30 in good health. CDR3 region: CASSRGDSNQPQHF. The CDR3 DNA follows: TGTGCCAGCAGTAGGGGGGATAGCAATCAGCCCCAGCATTTT.